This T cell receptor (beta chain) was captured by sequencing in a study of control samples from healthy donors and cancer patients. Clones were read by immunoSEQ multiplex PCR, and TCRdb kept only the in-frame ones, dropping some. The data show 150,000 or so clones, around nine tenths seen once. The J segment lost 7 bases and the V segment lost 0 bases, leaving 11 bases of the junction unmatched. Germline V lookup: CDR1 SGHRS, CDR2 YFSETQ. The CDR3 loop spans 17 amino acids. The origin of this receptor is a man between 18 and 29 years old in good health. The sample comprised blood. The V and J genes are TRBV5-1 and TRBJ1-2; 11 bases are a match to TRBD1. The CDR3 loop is CASSLVGTGGLTGGYTF. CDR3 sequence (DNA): TGCGCCAGCAGCTTGGTCGGGACAGGGGGTTTAACGGGTGGCTACACCTTC.